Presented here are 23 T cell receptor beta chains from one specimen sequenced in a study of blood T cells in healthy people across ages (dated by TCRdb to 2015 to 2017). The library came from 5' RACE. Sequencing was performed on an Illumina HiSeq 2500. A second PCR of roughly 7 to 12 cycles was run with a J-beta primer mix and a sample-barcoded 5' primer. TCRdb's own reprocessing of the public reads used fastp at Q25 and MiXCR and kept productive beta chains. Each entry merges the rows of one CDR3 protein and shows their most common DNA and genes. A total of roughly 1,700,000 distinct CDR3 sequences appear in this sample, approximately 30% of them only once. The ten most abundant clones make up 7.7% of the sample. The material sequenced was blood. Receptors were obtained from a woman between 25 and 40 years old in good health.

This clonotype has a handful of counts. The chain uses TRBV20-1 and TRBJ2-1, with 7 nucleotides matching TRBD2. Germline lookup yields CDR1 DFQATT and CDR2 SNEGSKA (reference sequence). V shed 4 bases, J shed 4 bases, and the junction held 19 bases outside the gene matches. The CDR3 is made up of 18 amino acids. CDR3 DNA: TGCAGTGCTATAGGGGTAATTAGTGCTAGCGGTTTTTACAATGAGCAGTTCTTC. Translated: CSAIGVISASGFYNEQFF.

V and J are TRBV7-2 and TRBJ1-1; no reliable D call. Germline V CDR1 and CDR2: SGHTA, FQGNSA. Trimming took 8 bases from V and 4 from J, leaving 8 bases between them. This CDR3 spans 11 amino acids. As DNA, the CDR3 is TGTGCCAGCCAGGATCTCACTGAAGCTTTCTTT. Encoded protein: CASQDLTEAFF.

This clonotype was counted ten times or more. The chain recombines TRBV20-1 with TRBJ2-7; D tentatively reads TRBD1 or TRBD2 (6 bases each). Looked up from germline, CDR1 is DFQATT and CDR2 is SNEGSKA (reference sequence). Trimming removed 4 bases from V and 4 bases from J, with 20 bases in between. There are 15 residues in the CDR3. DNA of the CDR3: TGCAGTGCTATGAGGTTGAAGGAGGGGGGATACGAGCAGTACTTC. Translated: CSAMRLKEGGYEQYF.

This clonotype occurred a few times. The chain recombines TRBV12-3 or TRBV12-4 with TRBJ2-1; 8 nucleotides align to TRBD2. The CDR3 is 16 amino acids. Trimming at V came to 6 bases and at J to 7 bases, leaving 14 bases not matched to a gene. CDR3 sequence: CASSQTRGAGANEQFF. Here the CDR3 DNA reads TGTGCCAGCAGCCAAACTCGGGGAGCGGGAGCGAATGAGCAGTTCTTC.

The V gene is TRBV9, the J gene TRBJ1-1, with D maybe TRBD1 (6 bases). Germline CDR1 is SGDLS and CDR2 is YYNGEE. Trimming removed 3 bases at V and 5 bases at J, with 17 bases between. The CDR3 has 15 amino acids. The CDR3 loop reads CASSAWGRQGTEAFF. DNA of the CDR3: TGTGCCAGCAGCGCTTGGGGCCGCCAGGGGACTGAAGCTTTCTTT.

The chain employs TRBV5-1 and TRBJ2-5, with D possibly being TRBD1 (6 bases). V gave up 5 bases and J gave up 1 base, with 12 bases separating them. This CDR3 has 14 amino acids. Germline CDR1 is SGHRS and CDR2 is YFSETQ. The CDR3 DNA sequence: TGCGCCAGCAGGTCTGACAGGCCCCAAGAGACCCAGTACTTC. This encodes CASRSDRPQETQYF.

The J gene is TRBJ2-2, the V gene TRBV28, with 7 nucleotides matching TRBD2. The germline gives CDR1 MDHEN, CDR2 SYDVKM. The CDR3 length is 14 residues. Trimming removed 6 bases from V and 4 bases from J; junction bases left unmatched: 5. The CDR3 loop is CASRRGTTTGELFF. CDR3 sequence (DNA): TGTGCCAGCAGGCGGGGGACGACCACCGGGGAGCTGTTTTTT.

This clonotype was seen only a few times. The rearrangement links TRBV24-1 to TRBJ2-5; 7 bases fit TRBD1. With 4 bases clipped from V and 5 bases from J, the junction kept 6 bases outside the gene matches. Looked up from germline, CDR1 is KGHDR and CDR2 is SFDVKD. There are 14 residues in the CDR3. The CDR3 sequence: CATSDHRGRETQYF. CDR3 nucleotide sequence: TGTGCCACCAGTGACCACAGGGGCCGGGAGACCCAGTACTTC.

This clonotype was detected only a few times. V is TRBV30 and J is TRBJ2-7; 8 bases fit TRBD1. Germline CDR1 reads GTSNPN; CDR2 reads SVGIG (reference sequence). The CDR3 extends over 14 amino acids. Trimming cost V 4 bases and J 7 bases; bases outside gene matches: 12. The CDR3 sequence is CAWTPWTGIGEQYF. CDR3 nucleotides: TGTGCCTGGACCCCCTGGACAGGGATCGGTGAGCAGTACTTC. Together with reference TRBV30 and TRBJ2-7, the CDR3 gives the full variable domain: SQTIHQWPATLVQPVGSPLSLECTVEGTSNPNLYWYRQAAGRGLQLLFYSVGIGQISSEVPQNLSASRPQDRQFILSSKKLLLSDSGFYLCAWTPWTGIGEQYFGPGTRLTVT.

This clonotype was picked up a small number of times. For the CDR3, the DNA is TGTGCCAGCATCCCCCGGAAATCGGACGCTCCAGAGACCCAGTACTTC. Its translation is CASIPRKSDAPETQYF. The genes are TRBV9 and TRBJ2-5; D is unresolved. The CDR3 is 16 residues long. Germline CDR1 reads SGDLS; CDR2 reads YYNGEE. Trimming removed 6 bases from V and 4 bases from J, with 22 bases in between.

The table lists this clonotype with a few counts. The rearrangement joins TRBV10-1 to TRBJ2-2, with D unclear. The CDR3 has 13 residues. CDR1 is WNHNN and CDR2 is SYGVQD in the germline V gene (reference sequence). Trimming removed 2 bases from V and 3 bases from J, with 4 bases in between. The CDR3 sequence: CASSEGDTGELFF. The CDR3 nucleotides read TGCGCCAGCAGTGAGGGGGACACCGGGGAGCTGTTTTTT.

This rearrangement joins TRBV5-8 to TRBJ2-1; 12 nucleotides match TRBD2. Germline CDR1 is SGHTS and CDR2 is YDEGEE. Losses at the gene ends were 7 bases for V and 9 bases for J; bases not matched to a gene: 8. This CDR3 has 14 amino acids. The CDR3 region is CASLTSGSGGEQFF. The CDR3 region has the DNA TGTGCCAGCTTGACTAGCGGGAGTGGTGGTGAGCAGTTCTTC.

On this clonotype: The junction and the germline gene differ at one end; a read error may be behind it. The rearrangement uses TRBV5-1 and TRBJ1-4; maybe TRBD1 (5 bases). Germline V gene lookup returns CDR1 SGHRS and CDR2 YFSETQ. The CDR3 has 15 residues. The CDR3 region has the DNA TGCGCCAGCAGCTTGGGGGCACAGAGGGGAGAAAAACGGTTTTTT. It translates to CASSLGAQRGEKRFF.

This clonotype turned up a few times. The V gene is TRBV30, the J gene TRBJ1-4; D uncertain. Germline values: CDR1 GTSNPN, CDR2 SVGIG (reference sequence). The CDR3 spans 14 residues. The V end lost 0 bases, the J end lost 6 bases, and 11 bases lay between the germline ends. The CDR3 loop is CAWSVMPGDEKLFF. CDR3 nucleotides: TGTGCCTGGAGTGTAATGCCGGGTGATGAAAAACTGTTTTTT.

As DNA, the CDR3 is TGCGCCAGCAGCCACTTAAGACAGGGAGCCACAGATACGCAGTATTTT. It is translated as CASSHLRQGATDTQYF. J is TRBJ2-3 and V is TRBV4-1, with 7 bases identical to TRBD1. Germline values: CDR1 MGHRA, CDR2 YSYEKL. Germline trimming cut 3 bases from V and 2 bases from J; bases unmatched to any gene: 8. The CDR3 is made up of 16 amino acids.

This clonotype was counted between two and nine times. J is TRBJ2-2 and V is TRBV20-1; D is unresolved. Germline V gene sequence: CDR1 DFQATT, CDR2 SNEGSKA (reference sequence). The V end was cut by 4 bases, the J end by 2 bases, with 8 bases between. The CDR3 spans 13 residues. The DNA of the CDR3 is TGCAGTGCTAAGGTGGTCAACACCGGGGAGCTGTTTTTT. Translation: CSAKVVNTGELFF.

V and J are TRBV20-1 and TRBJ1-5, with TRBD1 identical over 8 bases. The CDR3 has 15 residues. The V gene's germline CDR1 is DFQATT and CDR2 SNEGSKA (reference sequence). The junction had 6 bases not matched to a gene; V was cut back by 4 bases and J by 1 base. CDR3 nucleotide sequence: TGCAGTGCTAATCCCCAGGGGGCGAGCAATCAGCCCCAGCATTTT. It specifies CSANPQGASNQPQHF.

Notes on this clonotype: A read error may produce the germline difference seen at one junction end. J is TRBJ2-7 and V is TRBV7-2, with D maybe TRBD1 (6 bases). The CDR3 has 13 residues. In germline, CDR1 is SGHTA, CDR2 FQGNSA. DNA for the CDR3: TGTGTCAGCAGCTTTCAGGGGCCCTACGAGCAGTACTTC. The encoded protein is CVSSFQGPYEQYF.

CDR3 nucleotides: TGCAGTGCTAGGGGGCTAGCGGTGGCAGATACGCAGTATTTT. Its translation is CSARGLAVADTQYF. The chain carries TRBV20-1 and TRBJ2-3; 7 positions agree with TRBD2. The CDR3 covers 14 residues. Germline loops: CDR1 DFQATT, CDR2 SNEGSKA (reference sequence). V shed 3 bases and J 4 bases; nucleotides not matched to a gene: 7.

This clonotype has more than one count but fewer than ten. CDR3 coding DNA: TGTGCCAGCATGTACGGCAAAAACTATGGCTACACCTTC. The encoded protein is CASMYGKNYGYTF. J is TRBJ1-2 and V is TRBV6-1, with unresolved D. The CDR3 length is 13 residues. Germline V gives CDR1 MNHNS, CDR2 SASEGT. V was cut by 7 bases and J by 2 bases, with 11 bases left in between.

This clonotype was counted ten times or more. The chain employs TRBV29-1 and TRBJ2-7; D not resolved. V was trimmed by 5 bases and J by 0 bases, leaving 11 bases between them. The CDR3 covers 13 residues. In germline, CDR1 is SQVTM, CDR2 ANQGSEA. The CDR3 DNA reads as TGCAGCGTTAAGACTTATAGCTCCTACGAGCAGTACTTC. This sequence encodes CSVKTYSSYEQYF.

The CDR3 DNA reads TGCGCCAGCAGCTTGGGTATTAGCGGGGGTACCACAGATACGCAGTATTTT. Translated, it gives CASSLGISGGTTDTQYF. The rearrangement links TRBV5-1 to TRBJ2-3, with 9 bases matching TRBD2. With 0 bases clipped from V and 2 bases from J, the junction kept 7 bases outside the gene matches. Germline CDR1 and CDR2: SGHRS and YFSETQ. The CDR3 consists of 17 residues.

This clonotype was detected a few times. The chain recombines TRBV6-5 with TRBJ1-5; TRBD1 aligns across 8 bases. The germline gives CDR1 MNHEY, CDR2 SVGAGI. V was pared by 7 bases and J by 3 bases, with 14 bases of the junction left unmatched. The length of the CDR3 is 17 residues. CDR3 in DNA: TGTGCCAGCATTTCCTTAGACAGGGGAATAATCAATCAGCCCCAGCATTTT. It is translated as CASISLDRGIINQPQHF.